These 32 T cell receptor beta chains share one sample of origin, sequenced in a study of read filtering for tumor transcriptome and immune sequencing. This library used roughly 0.4 ug RNA and molecular barcoded adaptors spanning alpha/delta and beta/gamma chains. TCRdb passed the reads through MiXCR, listing each CDR3 protein once. The sample has approximately 90,000 distinct CDR3 sequences, approximately 13% seen once; the top ten hold 14% to 15%. What was sequenced was a population of CD138-negative cells sorted from bone marrow. Source of these receptors: a donor at least 40 years old with multiple myeloma.

This clonotype was detected many times. The chain links TRBV20-1 to TRBJ2-7; a weak D match, TRBD1 (6 bases). CDR3 length: 14 amino acids. Germline lookup yields CDR1 DFQATT and CDR2 SNEGSKA (reference sequence). V shed 3 bases and J shed 3 bases, with 15 bases lying between them. The CDR3 loop is CSARYNQGFYEQYF. DNA for the CDR3: TGCAGTGCTAGGTACAATCAGGGGTTCTACGAGCAGTACTTC.

This clonotype showed up many times. J is TRBJ2-1 and V is TRBV27, with D tentatively TRBD2 (6 bases). V shed 10 bases and J shed 6 bases, with 22 bases lying between them. Per the germline V gene, CDR1 is MNHEY and CDR2 is SMNVEV (reference sequence). The CDR3 runs to 15 residues. CDR3 sequence: CATRTEGPQGNEQFF. The CDR3 nucleotides are TGTGCCACACGTACGGAGGGGCCCCAAGGCAATGAGCAGTTCTTC.

This clonotype has just a few counts. A much larger clonotype is one base distant, so this may be a read error. V and J are TRBV12-3 or TRBV12-4 and TRBJ2-3, with D perhaps assigned TRBD1 or TRBD2 (5 bases each). The CDR3 runs to 14 residues. Trimming cost V 4 bases and J 4 bases, with 12 bases left between them. The CDR3 sequence is CASSSGRNSDTQYF. In DNA form, the CDR3 reads TGTGCCAGCAGTTCGGGACGGAACTCAGATACGCAGTATTTT.

This rearrangement joins TRBV2 to TRBJ1-2; possibly TRBD1 for D (6 bases). CDR3 size: 13 residues. Germline V gene lookup returns CDR1 SNHLY and CDR2 FYNNEI. V was trimmed by 4 bases and J by 5 bases, leaving 11 bases between them. The CDR3 DNA sequence: TGTGCCAGCAGTGCGGGGGCTACTTATGGCTACACCTTC. This gives the protein CASSAGATYGYTF.

This chain joins TRBV28 and TRBJ2-5; D may match TRBD1 or TRBD2 (5 bases each). CDR1 is MDHEN and CDR2 is SYDVKM in the germline V gene. V was clipped by 3 bases and J by 1 base, with 9 bases between them. This CDR3 is 14 amino acids long. The CDR3 DNA sequence: TGTGCCAGCAGTTTTACGGGGCTCCAAGAGACCCAGTACTTC. This encodes CASSFTGLQETQYF.

The chain has TRBV11-2 and TRBJ2-3; 13 nucleotides match TRBD2. Germline V gives CDR1 SGHAT, CDR2 FQNNGV. The CDR3 spans 18 residues. J gave up 1 base and V 4 bases, and 8 bases lay outside the gene matches. CDR3: CASSSRGGLAGRTDTQYF. The CDR3 coding sequence is TGTGCCAGCAGCTCCCGGGGGGGACTAGCGGGGCGCACAGATACGCAGTATTTT.

This clonotype has ten or more counts. The rearrangement links TRBV28 to TRBJ2-7; D not certain. The CDR3 consists of 15 residues. The germline V and J ends were trimmed by 2 bases and 3 bases, with 14 bases remaining between them. Germline V gene data show CDR1 as MDHEN and CDR2 as SYDVKM. CDR3 sequence reads: CASSLMNPISYEQYF. Written as DNA, the CDR3 is TGTGCCAGCAGTTTAATGAACCCGATTAGCTACGAGCAGTACTTC.

This clonotype was counted many times. The J gene is TRBJ2-1, the V gene TRBV5-1; D might be TRBD1 or TRBD2, each matching 6 bases. Germline lookup yields CDR1 SGHRS and CDR2 YFSETQ. This CDR3 region has 15 residues. Trimming took 6 bases from V and 6 from J, leaving 19 bases between them. CDR3 sequence (DNA): TGCGCCAGCACCCCCTCGGGGGCAGTCGGCAATGAGCAGTTCTTC. Translated, it gives CASTPSGAVGNEQFF.

This clonotype was seen ten or more times. The V gene is TRBV5-6, the J gene TRBJ1-1; a possible D gene is TRBD1 (6 bases). Germline assignment: CDR1 SGHDT and CDR2 YYEEEE. CDR3 size: 13 residues. Trimming pared 4 bases from V and 6 bases from J, leaving 13 bases between. The CDR3 nucleotides read TGTGCCAGCAGCGAAGGACAGATAGCTGAAGCTTTCTTT. Translated, it gives CASSEGQIAEAFF.

As regards this clonotype: It may be a read error: a sequence one base away is much more abundant. V usage is TRBV7-3 and J usage is TRBJ1-6; no reliable D call. With 2 bases removed from V and 13 bases from J, the gap between germline ends came to 12 bases. CDR1 and CDR2 from the germline V gene are SGHTA and FQGTGA. This CDR3 has 13 residues. The CDR3 region is CASSLGGRGPLHF. CDR3 sequence (DNA): TGTGCCAGCAGCTTAGGAGGTCGGGGTCCCCTCCACTTT.

This clonotype appeared many times. This chain uses TRBV7-9 with TRBJ2-1; 12 nucleotides agree with TRBD2. This CDR3 spans 14 amino acids. Per germline, CDR1 SEHNR and CDR2 FQNEAQ (reference sequence). Trimming took 8 bases from V and 8 from J; bases not matched to a gene: 7. The CDR3, as DNA: TGTGCCAGCCCTAGCGGGAGGGCCGCAGATGAGCAGTTCTTC. It codes for CASPSGRAADEQFF.

The table lists this clonotype with many counts. The CDR3 nucleotides are TGTGCCAGCAGCACCGGGCCATACAATGAGCAGTTCTTC. Its translation: CASSTGPYNEQFF. V usage is TRBV7-2 and J usage is TRBJ2-1, with D hard to call. V was trimmed by 5 bases and J by 4 bases, leaving 9 bases between them. This CDR3 is built from 13 residues. Germline CDR1 SGHTA, CDR2 FQGNSA.

This clonotype was seen many times. The CDR3 bases are TGCAGTGCGTGGACCCAAGCCCAACCGAATCAGCCCCAGCATTTT. Encoded protein: CSAWTQAQPNQPQHF. The J gene is TRBJ1-5, the V gene TRBV20-1; D gene ambiguous. CDR3 length equals 15 residues. From germline, CDR1 is DFQATT and CDR2 SNEGSKA (reference sequence). Between the trimmed V and J ends, which lost 6 bases and 4 bases, there was a span of 19 bases.

The chain employs TRBV29-1 and TRBJ2-3; 10 nucleotides agree with TRBD2. The CDR3 extends over 15 amino acids. Losses at the gene ends were 7 bases for V and 4 bases for J; bases not matched to a gene: 11. CDR1 is SQVTM and CDR2 is ANQGSEA in the germline V gene. CDR3 nucleotides: TGCAGCGCACTCCCCTCCACTAGCGGGGCAGATACGCAGTATTTT. Its protein is CSALPSTSGADTQYF.

This clonotype was counted at least ten times. The chain recombines TRBV19 with TRBJ1-1; D uncertain. Germline CDR1 is LNHDA and CDR2 is SQIVND (reference sequence). The V and J ends lost 5 bases and 3 bases respectively, with 7 bases between them. CDR3 length equals 12 residues. CDR3 bases: TGTGCCAGTAGTGACCGGGACACTGAAGCTTTCTTT. Encoded protein: CASSDRDTEAFF.

This clonotype was detected ten times or more. The V call is TRBV5-1, the J call TRBJ1-1; no clear D gene. From germline, CDR1 is SGHRS and CDR2 YFSETQ. The CDR3 is 15 amino acids. The ends were cut back, 0 bases at V and 0 bases at J, with 9 bases in the middle. The CDR3 region is CASSLEATMNTEAFF. The CDR3, as DNA: TGCGCCAGCAGCTTGGAGGCCACTATGAACACTGAAGCTTTCTTT.

About this clonotype: With a much larger clone just one base away, this may be a read error. This chain joins TRBV27 and TRBJ2-5; D is uncertain. The CDR3 is 15 residues long. Germline V CDR1 and CDR2: MNHEY, SMNVEV (reference sequence). CDR3 amino acids: CASRTNAGIQVTQYF. DNA of the CDR3: TGTGCCAGCAGGACGAACGCTGGGATCCAAGTGACCCAGTACTTC.

The rearrangement links TRBV6-5 to TRBJ1-2; 7 bases are shared with TRBD1. The CDR3 runs to 17 residues. With 7 bases clipped from V and 1 base from J, the junction kept 15 bases outside the gene matches. Germline loops: CDR1 MNHEY, CDR2 SVGAGI. CDR3 protein: CASTSRWDRQDNYGYTF. The CDR3 coding sequence is TGTGCCAGCACCTCACGCTGGGACAGACAAGATAACTATGGCTACACCTTC.

At least ten counts were recorded for this clonotype. The chain recombines TRBV7-2 with TRBJ2-5, with TRBD2 matching over 11 bases. The CDR3 is 14 residues long. The germline V gene encodes CDR1 SGHTA and CDR2 FQGNSA. V was clipped by 10 bases and J by 5 bases; unmatched bases: 9. CDR3 residues: CAIVLAGASETQYF. The CDR3 bases are TGTGCCATTGTACTAGCGGGAGCGAGTGAGACCCAGTACTTC.

This clonotype was counted many times. CDR3 sequence (DNA): TGTGCCAGCAGCTCCGTCGGAGTCCTGACTTTC. Its translation: CASSSVGVLTF. This chain joins TRBV11-2 and TRBJ2-6; D is unresolved. V dropped 4 bases and J dropped 13 bases, with 8 bases sitting between them. The CDR3 runs 11 residues. Germline V gene lookup returns CDR1 SGHAT and CDR2 FQNNGV. The complete variable domain, with remaining parts taken from reference TRBV11-2 and TRBJ2-6, reads EAGVAQSPRYKIIEKRQSVAFWCNPISGHATLYWYQQILGQGPKLLIQFQNNGVVDDSQLPKDRFSAERLKGVDSTLKIQPAKLEDSAVYLCASSSVGVLTFGAGSRLTVL.

This clonotype was seen at least ten times. The chain joins TRBV2 to TRBJ2-7; the match to TRBD2 covers 8 bases. This CDR3 is built from 14 residues. V lost 7 bases, J lost 2 bases, and 7 bases stayed unmatched. The germline CDR1 and CDR2 sequences are SNHLY and FYNNEI. The CDR3 coding sequence is TGTGCCAGCACCCCCGGGACTAGGGCCTACGAGCAGTACTTC. Protein: CASTPGTRAYEQYF. The full variable domain, rest sourced from reference TRBV2 and TRBJ2-7, is EPEVTQTPSHQVTQMGQEVILRCVPISNHLYFYWYRQILGQKVEFLVSFYNNEISEKSEIFDDQFSVERPDGSNFTLKIRSTKLEDSAMYFCASTPGTRAYEQYFGPGTRLTVT.

This clonotype was seen a handful of times. The chain has TRBV7-9 and TRBJ2-1, with D perhaps matching TRBD1 or TRBD2 (5 bases each). The V end was cut by 5 bases, the J end by 12 bases, with 14 bases between. CDR1 and CDR2 from the germline V gene are SEHNR and FQNEAQ (reference sequence). CDR3 length equals 12 residues. CDR3 in amino acids: CASSLESGPQFF. The CDR3 region has the DNA TGTGCCAGCAGCCTGGAATCGGGACCGCAGTTCTTC.

A remark on this clonotype: This clone may be a read error of a much larger clone one base away. The V call is TRBV20-1, the J call TRBJ2-7, with 7 bases fitting TRBD1. CDR3 size: 13 residues. With 4 bases clipped from V and 3 bases from J, the junction kept 6 bases outside the gene matches. Germline V gene data show CDR1 as DFQATT and CDR2 as SNEGSKA (reference sequence). This chain's CDR3 is CSATRTGRYEQYF. The DNA for the CDR3 is TGCAGTGCTACTCGGACAGGCCGCTACGAGCAGTACTTC.

This clonotype was picked up many times. The rearrangement uses TRBV7-9 and TRBJ2-2; 11 nucleotides match TRBD2. The CDR3 extends over 14 amino acids. The J segment lost 4 bases and the V segment lost 8 bases, leaving 3 bases of the junction unmatched. Per germline, CDR1 SEHNR and CDR2 FQNEAQ (reference sequence). The CDR3, as DNA: TGTGCCAGCTTAGCGGGAGGGACCACCGGGGAGCTGTTTTTT. Translated: CASLAGGTTGELFF. Variable domain in full (rest from reference TRBV7-9 and TRBJ2-2): DTGVSQNPRHKITKRGQNVTFRCDPISEHNRLYWYRQTLGQGPEFLTYFQNEAQLEKSRLLSDRFSAERPKGSFSTLEIQRTEQGDSAMYLCASLAGGTTGELFFGEGSRLTVL.

Remarks on this clonotype: A much larger clone lies a single base off, so this may be a read error. The chain joins TRBV11-2 to TRBJ2-3; tentatively, D is TRBD2 (6 bases). Germline CDR1 reads SGHAT; CDR2 reads FQNNGV. Trimming took 3 bases from V and 4 from J, leaving 14 bases between them. The CDR3 covers 15 residues. The CDR3: CASSFRTNGSDTQYF. The DNA for the CDR3 is TGTGCCAGCAGCTTCAGGACTAACGGGTCAGATACGCAGTATTTT.

This clonotype came up many times. The J gene is TRBJ2-1, the V gene TRBV20-1, with TRBD2 identical over 7 bases. This CDR3 spans 15 amino acids. V was pared by 0 bases and J by 7 bases, with 9 bases of the junction left unmatched. Germline CDR1 and CDR2: DFQATT and SNEGSKA (reference sequence). The CDR3, as DNA: TGCAGTGCTAGAGATCCCCAGGGAGGGGATAATGAGCAGTTCTTC. Its translation: CSARDPQGGDNEQFF.

By frequency in the sample, this clonotype is medium-sized. This chain uses TRBV29-1 with TRBJ2-1; 7 bases are a match to TRBD1. Germline V gene lookup returns CDR1 SQVTM and CDR2 ANQGSEA. This CDR3 region has 14 residues. Trimming removed 7 bases from V and 1 base from J; junction bases left unmatched: 7. Written as DNA, the CDR3 is TGCAGCGCCGACAGGGAAGGTTCCTACAATGAGCAGTTCTTC. Protein: CSADREGSYNEQFF.

This clonotype was recorded many times. The V and J genes are TRBV4-1 and TRBJ2-1; D not resolved. CDR1 and CDR2 (germline): MGHRA, YSYEKL. Trimming removed 0 bases from V and 5 bases from J, with 8 bases in between. The CDR3 spans 14 residues. CDR3 residues: CASSQEGQNNEQFF. CDR3 coding DNA: TGCGCCAGCAGCCAAGAAGGGCAGAACAATGAGCAGTTCTTC.

This clonotype came up a few times. This chain links TRBV7-8 with TRBJ1-5; unclear D gene. Germline lookup yields CDR1 SGHVS and CDR2 FQNEAQ. Trimming removed 1 base from V and 4 bases from J, with 5 bases in between. This CDR3 region has 13 residues. CDR3 in amino acids: CASSLVVNQPQHF. The CDR3 DNA sequence: TGTGCCAGCAGCTTAGTAGTAAATCAGCCCCAGCATTTT.

In this sample, this clonotype turned up many times. The rearrangement joins TRBV12-5 to TRBJ2-1; D not resolved. CDR1 is LGHNT, CDR2 FRNRAP, per germline. The CDR3 runs 16 residues. V was pared by 0 bases and J by 6 bases, with 15 bases between. DNA for the CDR3: TGTGCTAGTGGTTTGGTACTTAACCCTAGTGCCAATGAGCAGTTCTTC. The encoded protein is CASGLVLNPSANEQFF.

There are many counts of this clonotype. This chain uses TRBV29-1 with TRBJ2-1; 8 bases agree with TRBD2. This CDR3 has 14 amino acids. The ends lost 7 bases at V and 2 bases at J; junction bases unmatched: 7. The germline gives CDR1 SQVTM, CDR2 ANQGSEA. The CDR3 spells CSAFTSGAYNEQFF. Here the CDR3 DNA reads TGCAGCGCCTTCACTAGCGGAGCCTACAATGAGCAGTTCTTC.

Ten or more counts support this clonotype. The rearrangement joins TRBV11-2 to TRBJ2-5, with unresolved D. The CDR3 is 12 amino acids. Germline-derived CDR1 and CDR2 are SGHAT and FQNNGV. Trimming removed 0 bases from V and 4 bases from J, with 3 bases in between. This chain's CDR3 is CASSLDRETQYF. CDR3 DNA sequence: TGTGCCAGCAGCTTAGATCGAGAGACCCAGTACTTC.